The clone carrying this T cell receptor (beta chain) was seen more than once but under ten times. Samples each had at least 6 micrograms of total RNA extracted. V gave up 0 bases and J gave up 9 bases, with 11 bases separating them. This CDR3 is 13 amino acids long. From germline, CDR1 is SGHRS and CDR2 YFSETQ. This entry comes from a study of blood T cells in healthy people across ages. Through a sample-barcoded 5' primer and a J-beta primer mix, a second PCR was run for roughly 6 to 11 cycles. One entry per CDR3 protein, called by TCRdb with MiXCR from the 5' RACE reads. The sample shows 1.5 million to 2 million distinct CDR3 sequences, over 25% of them seen only once.

The sequenced material came from blood. The J gene is TRBJ2-3, the V gene TRBV5-1; a possible D gene is TRBD1 (5 bases). This clonotype originated in a woman in her twenties or thirties in good health. The CDR3 reads CASSLAVRGTQYF. For the CDR3, the DNA is TGCGCCAGCAGCTTGGCCGTAAGGGGCACGCAGTATTTT.